What follows are 22 T cell receptor beta chains derived from one specimen sequenced in a study of blood T cell repertoires in COVID-19. Clones were read by immunoSEQ multiplex PCR, and TCRdb kept only the in-frame ones, dropping some. Of 20,000 or so clones listed, 75% to 90% are singletons. The sequencing input was peripheral blood. These receptors all come from a woman older than 75 with active or convalescent COVID-19.

This clone was counted only a few times. This chain uses TRBV30 with TRBJ2-1; D possibly corresponds to TRBD2 (6 bases). The germline CDR1 and CDR2 sequences are GTSNPN and SVGIG (reference sequence). The CDR3 runs 14 residues. The V end was cut by 2 bases, the J end by 4 bases, with 12 bases between. The CDR3 here is CAWSSHRGYNEQFF. The CDR3 coding sequence is TGTGCCTGGAGTTCCCATCGGGGGTACAATGAGCAGTTCTTC.

The J gene is TRBJ2-7, the V gene TRBV6-6; 7 bases are a match to TRBD1. The V gene's germline CDR1 is MNHNY and CDR2 SVGAGI (reference sequence). The CDR3 is made up of 15 amino acids. The V gene end was trimmed by 2 bases and the J gene end by 2 bases; junction bases not matched to a gene: 6. CDR3 nucleotides: TGTGCCAGCAGTTACCGGGCAGGGACAGCCTACGAGCAGTACTTC. As protein: CASSYRAGTAYEQYF.

The chain combines TRBV19 with TRBJ2-1, with D perhaps TRBD1 (6 bases). Germline V CDR1 and CDR2: LNHDA, SQIVND (reference sequence). The CDR3 loop spans 16 amino acids. V shed 1 base and J shed 4 bases, with 14 bases lying between them. CDR3 protein: CASSIAPGQGYNEQFF. The CDR3, as DNA: TGTGCCAGTAGTATAGCCCCGGGACAAGGTTACAATGAGCAGTTCTTC.

J is TRBJ1-2 and V is TRBV5-8, with 7 bases identical to TRBD1. The CDR3 loop spans 16 amino acids. V trimming: 0 bases; J trimming: 0 bases; junction bases outside the gene matches: 5. Germline CDR1 reads SGHTS; CDR2 reads YDEGEE. CDR3 loop: CASSLGTGFTNYGYTF. CDR3 in DNA: TGTGCCAGCAGCTTGGGGACAGGCTTTACTAACTATGGCTACACCTTC.

This clone was recorded only once. V usage is TRBV13 and J usage is TRBJ2-7, with a weak D call TRBD2 (5 bases). The CDR3 runs to 13 residues. From germline, CDR1 is PRHDT and CDR2 FYEKMQ (reference sequence). V was shortened by 1 base and J by 4 bases, with 8 bases between the two germline ends. The CDR3 reads CASSLVGLYEQYF. CDR3 nucleotide sequence: TGTGCCAGCAGCTTAGTCGGACTTTACGAGCAGTACTTC.

This chain joins TRBV9 and TRBJ2-3; 10 nucleotides align to TRBD2. This CDR3 has 16 amino acids. After removal of 0 bases from V and 2 bases from J, the junction contained 3 bases not matched to a gene. Germline CDR1 and CDR2: SGDLS and YYNGEE. In DNA, the CDR3 is TGTGCCAGCAGCGTAGAAGCGGGAGGGAACACAGATACGCAGTATTTT. This sequence encodes CASSVEAGGNTDTQYF. Looking up the rest from reference TRBV9 and TRBJ2-3 gives the full variable domain: DSGVTQTPKHLITATGQRVTLRCSPRSGDLSVYWYQQSLDQGLQFLIQYYNGEERAKGNILERFSAQQFPDLHSELNLSSLELGDSALYFCASSVEAGGNTDTQYFGPGTRLTVL.

This rearrangement joins TRBV27 to TRBJ2-5; D ambiguous. Trimming removed 5 bases from V and 1 base from J, with 14 bases in between. Germline CDR1 MNHEY, CDR2 SMNVEV (reference sequence). The CDR3 spans 15 residues. For the CDR3, the DNA is TGTGCCAGCAGTAGAAGATGGAGCGCCCAAGAGACCCAGTACTTC. Translation gives CASSRRWSAQETQYF.

The chain employs TRBV14 and TRBJ2-7; 9 bases line up with TRBD2. Germline V gene lookup returns CDR1 SGHDN and CDR2 FVKESK. The V and J ends lost 4 bases and 3 bases, in that order; junction bases with no gene match: 4. The CDR3 has 14 residues. This chain's CDR3 is CASSLLAGNYEQYF. The DNA of the CDR3 is TGTGCCAGCAGCCTTCTAGCGGGAAACTACGAGCAGTACTTC.

This chain links TRBV5-1 with TRBJ2-5, with a possible D match to TRBD1 (7 bases). Germline lookup yields CDR1 SGHRS and CDR2 YFSETQ. Trimming cost V 5 bases and J 5 bases, with 28 bases left between them. CDR3 size: 18 residues. The CDR3 reads CASSSGGFSGGRLETQYF. Here the CDR3 DNA reads TGCGCCAGCAGTTCTGGAGGGTTTTCAGGGGGTCGGCTGGAGACCCAGTACTTC.

This chain joins TRBV28 and TRBJ1-2, with 7 bases fitting TRBD1. The germline V gene encodes CDR1 MDHEN and CDR2 SYDVKM. This CDR3 has 13 residues. With 5 bases clipped from V and 4 bases from J, the junction kept 4 bases outside the gene matches. The CDR3, as DNA: TGTGCCAGCAGTGGGGACAGAATCTATGGCTACACCTTC. Amino acids: CASSGDRIYGYTF.

The genes are TRBV14 and TRBJ1-1, with TRBD1 as a possible D gene (6 bases). Germline V gene lookup returns CDR1 SGHDN and CDR2 FVKESK. The V end lost 6 bases, the J end lost 1 base, and 12 bases lay between the germline ends. The CDR3 has 14 amino acids. Written as DNA, the CDR3 is TGTGCCAGCAGAGAGACAGGCCCGAACACTGAAGCTTTCTTT. Translating gives CASRETGPNTEAFF. The variable domain in full, with the rest retrieved from reference TRBV14 and TRBJ1-1, is EAGVTQFPSHSVIEKGQTVTLRCDPISGHDNLYWYRRVMGKEIKFLLHFVKESKQDESGMPNNRFLAERTGGTYSTLKVQPAELEDSGVYFCASRETGPNTEAFFGQGTRLTVV.

In its sample, this clone was seen once. The V call is TRBV5-4, the J call TRBJ2-5; TRBD1 matches 9 bases. Trimming took 4 bases from V and 4 from J; bases not matched to a gene: 5. CDR1 and CDR2 from the germline V gene are SGHNT and YYREEE (reference sequence). The CDR3 runs to 14 residues. This CDR3 reads CASSRDRVTETQYF. The CDR3 DNA follows: TGTGCCAGCAGCCGGGACAGGGTGACAGAGACCCAGTACTTC.

CDR3 nucleotide sequence: TGTGCCAGCAGCTTGGGGCCCGCTGAGCAGTACTTC. Protein sequence: CASSLGPAEQYF. The V call is TRBV5-6, the J call TRBJ2-7, with D unclear. Germline V gene sequence: CDR1 SGHDT, CDR2 YYEEEE. V was clipped by 0 bases and J by 7 bases, with 8 bases between them. There are 12 residues in the CDR3.

The chain has TRBV5-1 and TRBJ1-2, with 9 bases that match TRBD1. From germline, CDR1 is SGHRS and CDR2 YFSETQ. This CDR3 is built from 14 residues. The V segment lost 3 bases and the J segment 4 bases; nucleotides outside the gene matches: 4. The CDR3 DNA reads as TGCGCCAGCAGCTGGGGGACAGGGATCTATGGCTACACCTTC. This gives the protein CASSWGTGIYGYTF.

This clone has a handful of counts. The chain links TRBV5-4 to TRBJ1-1; 10 bases line up with TRBD1. The CDR3 length is 14 residues. Germline V gene lookup returns CDR1 SGHNT and CDR2 YYREEE (reference sequence). The trim removed 2 bases at V and 6 bases at J, leaving 4 bases unmatched. The CDR3 spells CASSLTGTGAEAFF. Here the CDR3 DNA reads TGTGCCAGCAGCTTAACCGGGACAGGGGCTGAAGCTTTCTTT.

This CDR3 reads CASSTGQGASGKLFF. The CDR3 region has the DNA TGTGCCAGCAGTACCGGACAGGGGGCCTCCGGAAAACTGTTTTTT. The chain uses TRBV2 and TRBJ1-4, with 11 positions matching TRBD1. Germline V gene sequence: CDR1 SNHLY, CDR2 FYNNEI. V lost 5 bases to trimming and J lost 10 bases; unmatched junction nucleotides: 9. The CDR3 totals 15 residues.

The chain uses TRBV5-5 and TRBJ1-2, with 7 bases identical to TRBD1. The CDR3 is 14 amino acids. The V gene end was trimmed by 1 base and the J gene end by 3 bases; junction bases not matched to a gene: 3. Germline V gene data show CDR1 as SGHKS and CDR2 as YYEKEE (reference sequence). The CDR3 loop is CASSLNRGDYGYTF. CDR3 sequence (DNA): TGTGCCAGCAGCTTGAACAGGGGTGACTATGGCTACACCTTC.

This clone was seen a single time. The V gene is TRBV3-1 (or the pseudogene TRBV3-2), the J gene TRBJ1-6; 8 bases line up with TRBD1. V gave up 4 bases and J gave up 4 bases; unmatched junction bases: 3. The V gene's germline CDR1 is LGHDT and CDR2 YNNKEL (reference sequence). This CDR3 has 15 amino acids. The CDR3 bases are TGTGCCAGCAGCCTCCGGACAGGGTATAATTCACCCCTCCACTTT. This sequence encodes CASSLRTGYNSPLHF.

A remark on this clone: At one end, the junction sequence differs from germline, possibly due to a read error. This CDR3 is CSVRTGTTEKLFF. The CDR3 nucleotides are TGCAGCGTGAGGACAGGGACTACTGAAAAACTGTTTTTT. This rearrangement joins TRBV29-1 to TRBJ1-4; 8 bases line up with TRBD1. Germline V gene lookup returns CDR1 SQVTM and CDR2 ANQGSEA. The CDR3 covers 13 residues.

The V gene is TRBV9, the J gene TRBJ1-4; 7 bases are a match to TRBD1. The CDR3 runs to 16 residues. V was clipped by 3 bases and J by 0 bases; unmatched bases: 5. The germline V gene encodes CDR1 SGDLS and CDR2 YYNGEE. The CDR3 loop is CASSADRSATNEKLFF. The CDR3, as DNA: TGTGCCAGCAGCGCGGACAGGAGTGCAACTAATGAAAAACTGTTTTTT.

V gene TRBV27 combines with J gene TRBJ2-1; the D gene is possibly TRBD1 (5 bases). This CDR3 is 14 amino acids long. Germline values: CDR1 MNHEY, CDR2 SMNVEV (reference sequence). V dropped 7 bases and J dropped 4 bases, with 14 bases sitting between them. The CDR3 protein is CASTGGGAYNEQFF. CDR3 in DNA: TGTGCCAGCACGGGCGGTGGGGCTTACAATGAGCAGTTCTTC.

This chain links TRBV12-5 with TRBJ2-5, with TRBD1 as a possible D gene (6 bases). Trimming removed 1 base from V and 1 base from J, with 13 bases in between. Per the germline V gene, CDR1 is LGHNT and CDR2 is FRNRAP. The CDR3 totals 16 residues. In DNA form, the CDR3 reads TGTGCTAGTGGTTTGGGCAAAAGGACAGTCCAAGAGACCCAGTACTTC. The encoded protein is CASGLGKRTVQETQYF.